These 14 T cell receptor beta chains came from one sample sequenced in a study of glioma-infiltrating T cells. Using RNA template, CDR3s of TCR alpha and beta were amplified with iRepertoire arm-PCR. Each CDR3 protein gets one entry after TCRdb re-called the multiplex PCR reads with MiXCR. The table has some 120,000 distinct CDR3 sequences, about 23% seen once. The sequencing sample was made of glioma tissue, nonneoplastic brain tissue, or PBMCs (not recorded which). These receptor sequences come from a human donor with low-grade glioma or glioblastoma, undergoing nonglioma brain surgery, or in good health (not recorded which).

This clonotype was seen at least ten times. The chain carries TRBV20-1 and TRBJ2-1; D not certain. The CDR3 runs to 13 residues. Trimming stripped 4 bases from V and 3 bases from J, with 10 bases between. Germline loops: CDR1 DFQATT, CDR2 SNEGSKA (reference sequence). The CDR3 coding sequence is TGCAGTGCTAAGTGGGCTAACTACAATGAGCAGTTCTTC. Protein: CSAKWANYNEQFF.

About this clonotype itself: This may be a read error, as it is one base from a much larger clone. This chain uses TRBV12-3 or TRBV12-4 with TRBJ1-2, with D unresolved. The CDR3 is 13 residues long. The CDR3 sequence: CASRLVRESHYTF. The CDR3 region has the DNA TGTGCCAGCAGATTAGTCCGGGAAAGCCACTACACCTTC.

This chain links TRBV9 with TRBJ2-1; the D is unclear. V dropped 5 bases and J dropped 2 bases, with 14 bases sitting between them. Per the germline V gene, CDR1 is SGDLS and CDR2 is YYNGEE. This CDR3 has 15 residues. The CDR3 bases are TGTGCCAGCAGTGCGAGTCGGGTCCCCTACAATGAGCAGTTCTTC. This sequence encodes CASSASRVPYNEQFF.

Details on this clonotype: This may be a read error, as it is one base from a much larger clone. The rearrangement joins TRBV10-3 to TRBJ2-7, with 7 bases that match TRBD2. After removal of 7 bases from V and 2 bases from J, the junction contained 8 bases not matched to a gene. CDR1 is ENHRY, CDR2 SYGVKD, per germline. This CDR3 contains 14 residues. CDR3 coding DNA: TGTGCCATCATTGGACGGGAGGCCGCCTACGAGCAGTACTTC. It yields the protein CAIIGREAAYEQYF.

This clonotype was recorded many times. V gene TRBV28 combines with J gene TRBJ1-6; D is uncertain. CDR1 and CDR2 from the germline V gene are MDHEN and SYDVKM. The V end was cut by 4 bases, the J end by 7 bases, with 5 bases between. CDR3 length: 12 residues. CDR3 nucleotide sequence: TGTGCCAGCAGTTCGAACAATTCACCCCTCCACTTT. It specifies CASSSNNSPLHF.

A word on this clonotype: This may arise from a read error, as a much more abundant clone is one base away. This sequence joins TRBV10-3 and TRBJ1-1; D is ambiguous. V was trimmed by 4 bases and J by 0 bases, leaving 15 bases between them. Germline lookup yields CDR1 ENHRY and CDR2 SYGVKD. This CDR3 region has 16 residues. Here the CDR3 reads CAISGVAWTMNTEAFF. CDR3 coding DNA: TGTGCCATCAGTGGAGTTGCATGGACCATGAACACTGAAGCTTTCTTT.

This clonotype was seen a few times. This chain links TRBV4-3 with TRBJ2-3; possibly TRBD2 for D (5 bases). The CDR3 spans 11 residues. V lost 6 bases to trimming and J lost 5 bases, with 6 bases between them. The germline CDR1 and CDR2 sequences are LGHNA and YSLEER. This CDR3 is CASRGRDTQYF. The CDR3 bases are TGCGCCAGCAGGGGGAGAGATACGCAGTATTTT.

Comment on this clonotype: A much bigger clone sits one base away, suggesting this may be a read error. The CDR3 bases are TGTGCCACCAGCAATTCGCTCGAGCAGTACTTC. Translated: CATSNSLEQYF. The chain couples TRBV28 to TRBJ2-7; D not certain. Between the trimmed V and J ends, which lost 10 bases and 6 bases, there was a span of 13 bases. Per the germline V gene, CDR1 is MDHEN and CDR2 is SYDVKM. The CDR3 spans 11 residues.

On this clonotype: Just one base apart from a much larger clone, this may be a read error. The CDR3 bases are TGTGCCAGCCGCCCCGCGGGGGCAGGGCAGCCCCAGCATTTT. It codes for CASRPAGAGQPQHF. This chain joins TRBV7-2 and TRBJ1-5; D may be TRBD1 (6 bases). Trimming cost V 8 bases and J 7 bases, with 18 bases left between them. CDR1 is SGHTA and CDR2 is FQGNSA in the germline V gene. This CDR3 contains 14 residues.

This clonotype was detected many times. The rearrangement uses TRBV3-1 and TRBJ2-5, with TRBD2 matching over 8 bases. Germline CDR1 reads LGHDT; CDR2 reads YNNKEL (reference sequence). There are 13 residues in the CDR3. V dropped 0 bases and J dropped 9; count of bases not matched to a gene: 3. The CDR3: CASSQDGSGAQYF. DNA of the CDR3: TGTGCCAGCAGCCAAGACGGTAGCGGGGCCCAGTACTTC.

A word on this clonotype: One end of the junction is discordant with germline, which a read error may explain. The chain is built from TRBV20-1 and TRBJ2-7; the D gene is possibly TRBD2 (6 bases). The CDR3 spans 14 residues. Germline CDR1 is DFQATT and CDR2 is SNEGSKA (reference sequence). In nucleotides, the CDR3 is TGCCGTGCTACAAATAGAGGGGACTCGGGCGCGCAGTACTTC. Encoded protein: CRATNRGDSGAQYF.

This clonotype was detected many times. The V and J genes are TRBV29-1 and TRBJ2-3; 10 bases fit TRBD2. Germline CDR1 is SQVTM and CDR2 is ANQGSEA. V gave up 5 bases and J gave up 4 bases; unmatched junction bases: 6. CDR3 length: 14 amino acids. The CDR3 coding sequence is TGCAGCGTTTCCACTAGCGGGACCCCAGATACGCAGTATTTT. It codes for CSVSTSGTPDTQYF.

The J gene is TRBJ2-3, the V gene TRBV5-4; 10 positions match TRBD2. The ends lost 4 bases at V and 2 bases at J; junction bases unmatched: 4. The CDR3 is 15 amino acids. Germline-derived CDR1 and CDR2 are SGHNT and YYREEE (reference sequence). The CDR3: CASSLSGRNTDTQYF. The CDR3 DNA reads as TGTGCCAGCAGCCTTAGCGGGAGGAACACAGATACGCAGTATTTT.

The genes are TRBV7-2 and TRBJ2-2, with 8 positions matching TRBD2. V lost 8 bases to trimming and J lost 4 bases; unmatched junction nucleotides: 15. This CDR3 is built from 17 residues. CDR1 is SGHTA and CDR2 is FQGNSA in the germline V gene. The CDR3 is CASRSMKSGSGTGELFF. CDR3 nucleotides: TGTGCCAGCCGCTCCATGAAGAGCGGGAGTGGCACCGGGGAGCTGTTTTTT.